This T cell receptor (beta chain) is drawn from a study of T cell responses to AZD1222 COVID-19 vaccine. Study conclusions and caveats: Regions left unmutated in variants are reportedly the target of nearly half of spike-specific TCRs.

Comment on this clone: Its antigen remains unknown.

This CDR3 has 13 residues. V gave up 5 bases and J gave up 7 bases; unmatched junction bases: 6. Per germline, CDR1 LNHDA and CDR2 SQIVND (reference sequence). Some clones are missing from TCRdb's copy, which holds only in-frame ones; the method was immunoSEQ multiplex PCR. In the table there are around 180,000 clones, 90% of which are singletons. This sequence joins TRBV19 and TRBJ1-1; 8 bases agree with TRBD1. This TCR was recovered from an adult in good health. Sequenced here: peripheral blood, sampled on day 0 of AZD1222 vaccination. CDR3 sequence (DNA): TGTGCCAGTAGTCTGGGACAGGCTGGTGAAGCTTTCTTT. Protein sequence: CASSLGQAGEAFF. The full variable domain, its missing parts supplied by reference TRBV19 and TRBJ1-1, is DGGITQSPKYLFRKEGQNVTLSCEQNLNHDAMYWYRQDPGQGLRLIYYSQIVNDFQKGDIAEGYSVSREKKESFPLTVTSAQKNPTAFYLCASSLGQAGEAFFGQGTRLTVV.